Listed below are T cell receptor beta chains from one sample, sequenced in a study of response to subunit inactivated influenza vaccine. TCRdb re-derived calls from the RT-PCR reads in MiXCR, one entry per CDR3 protein. The sample yields 490,000 or so distinct CDR3 sequences, 7.6% seen once. The material sequenced was PBMCs from blood, taken less than 30 months after vaccination. Source of these receptors: a man aged 50-75 years who received an inactivated influenza vaccine. Both conserved end residues are part of each CDR3. The D gene is left open where the match is weak. A row's size may be missing; if present it is once, few, many or a size class.

CDR3aa	CDR3nt	d_gene	abundance	v_gene	j_gene
CASSPGTEPNQPQHF	TGTGCCAGCAGCCCCGGGACAGAACCGAATCAGCCCCAGCATTTT	TRBD1	few	TRBV7-6	TRBJ1-5
CASGLAGAPETQYF	TGTGCCAGCGGACTAGCGGGAGCACCAGAGACCCAGTACTTC	TRBD2	.	TRBV7-2	TRBJ2-5
CASSLTGSRSGANVLTF	TGCGCCAGCAGCTTGACGGGTTCTCGCTCTGGGGCCAACGTCCTGACTTTC	.	few	TRBV5-1	TRBJ2-6
CASSEVGTGDNEQFF	TGTGCCAGCAGCGAGGTCGGTACCGGGGACAATGAGCAGTTCTTC	.	few	TRBV27	TRBJ2-1
CASSPGQGAIHEQYF	TGCGCCAGCAGCCCGGGACAGGGGGCTATCCACGAGCAGTACTTC	TRBD1	few	TRBV5-1	TRBJ2-7
CASSQQGYGSYNEQFF	TGTGCCAGCAGCCAACAGGGGTACGGTTCCTACAATGAGCAGTTCTTC	TRBD1	.	TRBV27	TRBJ2-1
CASSQVPGTGNSPGELFF	TGTGCCAGCAGCCAAGTCCCCGGGACAGGGAATTCTCCCGGGGAGCTGTTTTTT	TRBD1	many	TRBV3-1	TRBJ2-2
CASSRGPWEQYF	TGTGCCAGCAGCCGAGGACCCTGGGAGCAGTACTTC	.	many	TRBV28	TRBJ2-7
CASSPVVGGAKNIQYF	TGCGCCAGCAGCCCAGTGGTCGGGGGAGCCAAAAACATTCAGTACTTC	.	.	TRBV4-3	TRBJ2-4
CASSLSKRPSGSLFTDTQYF	TGTGCCAGCAGTTTATCCAAGAGGCCTAGCGGGAGCCTTTTTACAGATACGCAGTATTTT	TRBD2	few	TRBV11-1	TRBJ2-3
CSLQGIETQYF	TGCAGTTTACAGGGGATAGAGACCCAGTACTTC	TRBD1	few	TRBV20-1	TRBJ2-5
CSAPLTGRVDTQYF	TGCAGTGCTCCACTCACAGGGCGGGTGGATACGCAGTATTTT	.	.	TRBV20-1	TRBJ2-3
CASSGTSGHYEQYF	TGTGCCAGCAGCGGAACTAGCGGACACTACGAGCAGTACTTC	TRBD2	.	TRBV7-6	TRBJ2-7
CASSLSTGRGNQPQHF	TGTGCCAGCAGTTTATCCACAGGGAGGGGCAATCAGCCCCAGCATTTT	.	few	TRBV27	TRBJ1-5
CSAPVGSYNEQFF	TGCAGTGCGCCTGTGGGTTCCTACAATGAGCAGTTCTTC	.	many	TRBV20-1	TRBJ2-1
CSAPREGVTDTQYF	TGCAGTGCTCCCCGGGAGGGTGTCACAGATACGCAGTATTTT	TRBD2	few	TRBV20-1	TRBJ2-3
CASSFGGSQETQYF	TGTGCCAGCAGCTTCGGGGGGTCACAAGAGACCCAGTACTTC	TRBD2	.	TRBV7-2	TRBJ2-5
CASSYGRGSGNTIYF	TGTGCCAGCAGTTACGGAAGAGGATCTGGAAACACCATATATTTT	.	.	TRBV6-5	TRBJ1-3
CSASETGGNYGYTF	TGCAGTGCTAGCGAGACAGGGGGCAACTATGGCTACACCTTC	TRBD1	.	TRBV20-1	TRBJ1-2
CASSHTGVLVSTQYF	TGTGCCAGCAGCCATACGGGGGTTCTTGTGAGTACGCAGTATTTT	.	.	TRBV3-1	TRBJ2-3
CASSQGVYYGNEQFF	TGCGCCAGCAGCCAAGGGGTTTATTACGGCAATGAGCAGTTCTTC	.	.	TRBV4-3	TRBJ2-1
CASSRTVNEQFF	TGTGCCAGCAGCCGGACAGTTAATGAGCAGTTCTTC	.	few	TRBV11-3	TRBJ2-1
CASSAGHAAYGYTF	TGTGCCAGCAGCGCTGGGCACGCTGCTTATGGCTACACCTTC	.	.	TRBV5-6	TRBJ1-2
CASSPQGAGANVLTF	TGTGCCAGCTCACCACAGGGGGCTGGGGCCAACGTCCTGACTTTC	.	few	TRBV18	TRBJ2-6
CASSYTGETQYF	TGTGCCAGCAGTTACACAGGGGAGACCCAGTACTTC	.	many	TRBV6-5	TRBJ2-5
CASSLHGGSEAFF	TGTGCCAGCAGCCTGCATGGAGGCTCTGAAGCTTTCTTT	.	many	TRBV3-1	TRBJ1-1
CASSETGHSNYGYTF	TGCGCCAGCAGCGAAACGGGACACTCAAACTATGGCTACACCTTC	.	.	TRBV5-1	TRBJ1-2
CASSYPTGTYEQYF	TGTGCCAGCAGCTACCCGACAGGGACCTACGAGCAGTACTTC	TRBD1	.	TRBV5-5	TRBJ2-7
CASSSREVYTGELFF	TGTGCCAGCAGCAGCAGGGAGGTATATACCGGGGAGCTGTTTTTT	.	.	TRBV11-2	TRBJ2-2
CASSFGQGYNYGYTF	TGTGCCAGCAGCTTCGGACAGGGATATAACTATGGCTACACCTTC	TRBD1	few	TRBV5-6	TRBJ1-2
CSAIGTNQETQYF	TGCAGTGCTATTGGGACTAACCAAGAGACCCAGTACTTC	TRBD2	.	TRBV20-1	TRBJ2-5
CASSQGIKLQETQYF	TGTGCCAGCAGCCAAGGGATCAAACTTCAAGAGACCCAGTACTTC	.	few	TRBV3-1	TRBJ2-5
CATSDPSGRYTQYF	TGTGCCACCAGTGATCCTAGCGGGAGGTATACGCAGTATTTT	TRBD2	many	TRBV24-1	TRBJ2-3
CASTGPSSYNEQFF	TGTGCCAGCACTGGACCCAGCTCCTACAATGAGCAGTTCTTC	.	few	TRBV28	TRBJ2-1
CATSSLRDRVREQFF	TGTGCCACCAGCAGCCTCCGGGACAGGGTCAGGGAGCAGTTCTTC	TRBD1	few	TRBV15	TRBJ2-1
CASRGQHFTGELFF	TGCGCCAGCAGGGGACAGCATTTCACCGGGGAGCTGTTTTTT	TRBD1	.	TRBV4-3	TRBJ2-2
CASSLGAREQYF	TGTGCCAGCAGCTTAGGAGCGCGAGAGCAGTACTTC	.	many	TRBV7-9	TRBJ2-7